This TCR beta chain was retrieved from a study of sequential checkpoint blockade in melanoma. Study results and limitations: Patients with week-13 increases in T-cell fraction and clonality benefited about 30 times more often.

This clone occurred a few times. Antigen specificity is unknown. At one end the junction does not follow the germline gene, possibly because of a read error. The CDR3 covers 14 residues. In germline, CDR1 is SGHAT, CDR2 FQDESV (reference sequence). Stated treatment: randomized to nivolumab then ipilimumab (arm A) or the reverse (arm B). DNA-damaging chemotherapy had not been given to any patient beforehand. The table came from immunoSEQ multiplex PCR; TCRdb's copy has only in-frame clones and leaves some out. The table includes about 12,000 clones, 26% detected once. This specimen consisted of tumor tissue (inferred from file names), obtained from a patient given nivolumab and ipilimumab in sequence. The genes are TRBV11-1 and TRBJ2-1; 8 bases fit TRBD1. This sequence originates from a human donor with melanoma. CDR3 in DNA: TGTGCTAGCAGCTTAGCTCAGGGGGCTGGTGAGCAGTTCTTC. This codes for CASSLAQGAGEQFF.